This T cell receptor beta chain was obtained from a study of T cell responses to AZD1222 COVID-19 vaccine. Notes on the study in general: Spike as a whole was targeted by vaccine-associated CD4 TCRs, dominant at 160-218 and 743-854. Repertoire sampling happened only post peak T cell response. Two doses of AZD1222 preceded a rise in Spike-specific TCR breadth and depth. Donors skewed white British and female; clonal diversity was possibly underestimated.

The CDR3 covers 12 residues. Looked up from germline, CDR1 is SGHTA and CDR2 is FQGTGA. The V end lost 5 bases, the J end lost 6 bases, and 7 bases lay between the germline ends. The protocol was immunoSEQ multiplex PCR, while the TCRdb copy is restricted to in-frame clones and leaves out a portion. The data show some 83,000 clones, about 82% seen once. Details on this clone: Its antigen is currently unknown.

This chain connects TRBV7-3 to TRBJ2-2; D remains unclear. Sample: peripheral blood, taken on day 0 of AZD1222 vaccination. This clonotype originated in an adult in good health. The CDR3 coding sequence is TGTGCCAGCAGCAGGCAGGCCGGGGAGCTGTTTTTT. As protein: CASSRQAGELFF.